This T cell receptor beta chain appears in the sequencing data of a study of T cell changes during pregnancy in multiple sclerosis. The CDR3 spans 17 residues. Using immunoSEQ multiplex PCR, the repertoire was profiled, and TCRdb retains in-frame clones only, with some absent. The sample consists of some 52,000 clones, roughly 92% of them appearing once. Sequenced here: CD4+ T cells from peripheral blood mononuclear cells, sampled in the third trimester of pregnancy. The receptor was isolated from a female donor with multiple sclerosis, enrolled in a pregnancy study. V and J are TRBV21-1 and TRBJ2-5; the D call in the table, TRBD1, was not verified against the DNA. TRBV21-1 is assigned pseudogene status. The CDR3 is CASSPGRIQGDGETQYF. DNA of the CDR3: TGTGCCAGCAGCCCGGGCAGAATACAGGGTGACGGGGAGACCCAGTACTTC.